The T cell receptor beta chain under discussion was sequenced for a study of T cell clonotyping in hematopoietic cell transplantation. Remarks on this clone: Its antigen is currently unknown.

General study results and limits: No sorting was done, leaving CD4 and CD8 contributions mixed. At the given depth, recipient repertoires were over 95% de novo clonotypes. After transplant, recipient diversity fell while pathologically expanded clonotypes grew through day 180.

TCRdb's table, derived via immunoSEQ multiplex PCR, lists solely in-frame clones and lacks some. The table records about 5,900 clones, roughly nine tenths of them present only once. This TCR was sampled from a male patient aged 40-50 years who had an allogeneic stem cell transplant from an unrelated donor, so the T cells may come from the graft donor. Some clones in this sample may be carry-over from other donors' samples. Here the sequenced sample was peripheral blood mononuclear cells, taken 100 days after allogeneic stem cell transplant.

The CDR3 sequence: CASSYSTGELFF. CDR3 bases: TGTGCCAGCAGTTATTCTACCGGGGAGCTGTTTTTT. The genes are TRBV6-5 and TRBJ2-2; no reliable D call. The CDR3 is 12 amino acids. CDR1 and CDR2 from the germline V gene are MNHEY and SVGAGI. Trimming took off 3 bases at V and 5 bases at J, with 4 bases between the two ends.